This T cell receptor (beta chain) emerged from a study of response to subunit inactivated influenza vaccine. TCRdb ran MiXCR on the RT-PCR reads and lists one entry per CDR3 protein. The sample yields over 800,000 distinct CDR3 sequences, over 20% seen once. The V and J ends lost 7 bases and 2 bases respectively, with 18 bases between them. The germline V gene has CDR1 MNHEY and CDR2 SVGEGT. The CDR3 length is 16 residues. This sample comprised PBMCs from blood, obtained roughly 5 days after vaccination. The chain has TRBV6-2 or TRBV6-3 and TRBJ2-1; D perhaps matches TRBD2 (6 bases). This TCR was recovered from a man between 45 and 60 years old who received an inactivated influenza vaccine. The CDR3 reads CASTRSGALTYNEQFF. DNA of the CDR3: TGTGCCAGCACGCGGTCGGGAGCGTTAACCTACAATGAGCAGTTCTTC.